This T cell receptor beta chain was sequenced for a study of blood T cell repertoires in COVID-19. Whole-study context: Whether acute or convalescent, the COVID-19 samples came from the United States, Italy and Spain. PBMCs, B-cell-depleted T cells, or T cells were the source of the cDNA or gDNA that made up the material.

Germline CDR1 reads LGHNA; CDR2 reads YNFKEQ. Trimming pared 0 bases from V and 8 bases from J, leaving 13 bases between. This CDR3 is 15 amino acids long. Per the authors' pipeline: Amplified reference gene primers provided the basis for estimating nucleated cell counts. Generated by immunoSEQ multiplex PCR, the TCRdb table keeps only in-frame clones and is missing some. D and trimming come from the DNA, and the V and J calls and clone size come from that table. This table has about 210,000 clones, 82% appearing once. The source of this sequence is a woman in her forties with acute or convalescent COVID-19. Sequencing was carried out using peripheral blood. The gene calls are TRBV4-2 and TRBJ1-4; tentatively, D is TRBD1 (6 bases). The CDR3: CASSQDPRGLEKLFF. The CDR3 region has the DNA TGTGCCAGCAGCCAAGACCCCAGGGGCCTAGAAAAACTGTTTTTT.